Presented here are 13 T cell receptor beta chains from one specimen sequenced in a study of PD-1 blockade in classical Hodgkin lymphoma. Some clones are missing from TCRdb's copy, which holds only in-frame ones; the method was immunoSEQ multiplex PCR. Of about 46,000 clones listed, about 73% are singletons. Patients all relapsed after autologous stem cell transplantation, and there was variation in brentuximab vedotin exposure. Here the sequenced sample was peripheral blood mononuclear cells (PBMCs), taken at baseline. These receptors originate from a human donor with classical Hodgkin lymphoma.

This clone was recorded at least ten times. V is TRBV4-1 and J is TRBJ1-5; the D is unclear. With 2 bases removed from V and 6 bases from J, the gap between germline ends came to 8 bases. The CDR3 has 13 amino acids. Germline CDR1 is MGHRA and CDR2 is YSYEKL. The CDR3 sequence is CASSQWTGQPQHF. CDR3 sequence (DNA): TGCGCCAGCAGCCAATGGACGGGTCAGCCCCAGCATTTT.

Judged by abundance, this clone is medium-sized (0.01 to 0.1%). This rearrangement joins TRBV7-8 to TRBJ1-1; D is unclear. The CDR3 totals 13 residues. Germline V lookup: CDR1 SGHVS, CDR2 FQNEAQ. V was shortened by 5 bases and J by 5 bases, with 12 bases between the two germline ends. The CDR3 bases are TGTGCCAGCAGCCCAAGTTCCAATACTGAAGCTTTCTTT. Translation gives CASSPSSNTEAFF.

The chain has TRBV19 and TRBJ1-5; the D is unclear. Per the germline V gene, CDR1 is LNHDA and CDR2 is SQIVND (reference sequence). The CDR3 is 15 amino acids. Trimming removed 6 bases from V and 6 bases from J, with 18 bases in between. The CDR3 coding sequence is TGTGCCAGTAGCCGATTGGGGTACTTTGGTCAGCCCCAGCATTTT. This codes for CASSRLGYFGQPQHF. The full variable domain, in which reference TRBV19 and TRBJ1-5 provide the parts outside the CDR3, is DGGITQSPKYLFRKEGQNVTLSCEQNLNHDAMYWYRQDPGQGLRLIYYSQIVNDFQKGDIAEGYSVSREKKESFPLTVTSAQKNPTAFYLCASSRLGYFGQPQHFGDGTRLSIL.

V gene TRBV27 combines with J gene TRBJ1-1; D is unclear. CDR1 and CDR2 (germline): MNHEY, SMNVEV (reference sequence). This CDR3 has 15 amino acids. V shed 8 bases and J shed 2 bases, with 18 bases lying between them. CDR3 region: CASSAWAGRNTEAFF. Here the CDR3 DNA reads TGTGCCAGCTCGGCGTGGGCAGGAAGAAACACTGAAGCTTTCTTT.

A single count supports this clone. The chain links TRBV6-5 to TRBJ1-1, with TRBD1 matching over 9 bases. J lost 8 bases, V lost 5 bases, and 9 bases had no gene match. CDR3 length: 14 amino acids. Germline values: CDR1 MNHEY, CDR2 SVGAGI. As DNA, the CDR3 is TGTGCCAGCAGTGCCATCCGGGACAGGGTAGAAGCTTTCTTT. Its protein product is CASSAIRDRVEAFF.

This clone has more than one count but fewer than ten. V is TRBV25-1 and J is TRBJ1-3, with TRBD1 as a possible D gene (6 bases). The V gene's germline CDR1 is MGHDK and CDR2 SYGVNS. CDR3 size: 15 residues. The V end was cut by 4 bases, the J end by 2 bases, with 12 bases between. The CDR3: CASSGTGSPGNTIYF. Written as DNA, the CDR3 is TGTGCCAGCAGTGGAACAGGGTCTCCTGGAAACACCATATATTTT.

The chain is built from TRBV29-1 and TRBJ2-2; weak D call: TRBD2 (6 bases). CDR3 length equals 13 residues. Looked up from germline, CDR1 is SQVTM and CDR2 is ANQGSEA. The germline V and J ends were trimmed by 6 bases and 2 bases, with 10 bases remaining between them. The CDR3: CSVGGRNTGELFF. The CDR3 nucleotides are TGCAGCGTGGGGGGTCGTAACACCGGGGAGCTGTTTTTT.

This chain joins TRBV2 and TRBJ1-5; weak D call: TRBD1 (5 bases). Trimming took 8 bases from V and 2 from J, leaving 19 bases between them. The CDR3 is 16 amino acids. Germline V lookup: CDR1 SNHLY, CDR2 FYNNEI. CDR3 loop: CASAPPRGSGNQPQHF. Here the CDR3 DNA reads TGTGCCAGCGCCCCTCCGCGGGGCTCGGGCAATCAGCCCCAGCATTTT.

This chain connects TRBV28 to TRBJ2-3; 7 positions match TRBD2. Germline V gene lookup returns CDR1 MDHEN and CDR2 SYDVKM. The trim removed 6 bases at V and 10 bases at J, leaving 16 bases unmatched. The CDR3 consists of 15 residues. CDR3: CASRAEWEGRRAQYF. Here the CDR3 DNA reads TGTGCCAGCAGGGCCGAGTGGGAGGGCCGCCGGGCGCAGTATTTT.

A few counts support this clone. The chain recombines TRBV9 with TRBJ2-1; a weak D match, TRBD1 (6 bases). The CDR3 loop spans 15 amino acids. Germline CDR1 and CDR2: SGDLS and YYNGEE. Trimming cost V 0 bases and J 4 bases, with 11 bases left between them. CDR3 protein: CASSVDGRGYNEQFF. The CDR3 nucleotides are TGTGCCAGCAGCGTAGATGGCAGGGGATACAATGAGCAGTTCTTC.

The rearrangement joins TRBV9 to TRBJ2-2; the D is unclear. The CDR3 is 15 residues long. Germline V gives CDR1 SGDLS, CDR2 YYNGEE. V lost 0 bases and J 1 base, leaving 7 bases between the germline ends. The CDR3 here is CASSVVSGNTGELFF. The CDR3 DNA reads TGTGCCAGCAGCGTAGTGTCAGGGAACACCGGGGAGCTGTTTTTT.

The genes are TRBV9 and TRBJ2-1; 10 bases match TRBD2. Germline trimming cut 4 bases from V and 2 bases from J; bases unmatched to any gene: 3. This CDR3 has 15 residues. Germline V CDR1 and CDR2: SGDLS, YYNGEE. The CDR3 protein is CASSLTSGPYNEQFF. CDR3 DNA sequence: TGTGCCAGCAGCCTGACTAGCGGGCCCTACAATGAGCAGTTCTTC.

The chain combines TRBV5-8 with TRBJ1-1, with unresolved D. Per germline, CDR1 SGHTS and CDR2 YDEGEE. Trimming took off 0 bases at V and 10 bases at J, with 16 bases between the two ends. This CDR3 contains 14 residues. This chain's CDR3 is CASSLAAFGLGAFF. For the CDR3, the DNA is TGTGCCAGCAGCTTGGCGGCGTTTGGGCTCGGAGCTTTCTTT.